The present T cell receptor (beta chain) was sequenced within a study of blood T cells in healthy people across ages. A J-beta primer mix and a sample-barcoded 5' primer were used in a second PCR of about 7 to 12 cycles. One entry per CDR3 protein results from TCRdb running MiXCR on the 5' RACE reads. The sample includes about 680,000 distinct CDR3 sequences, 45% to 50% seen only once; the top ten take roughly 30%. There are 12 residues in the CDR3. Germline CDR1 and CDR2: SQVTM and ANQGSEA. V dropped 3 bases and J dropped 3 bases, with 8 bases sitting between them. This receptor was taken from a woman aged 55-69 years in good health. The specimen was blood. This rearrangement joins TRBV29-1 to TRBJ1-1; D is ambiguous. The CDR3 loop is CSVEPTDTEAFF. The CDR3 nucleotides read TGCAGCGTTGAGCCCACGGACACTGAAGCTTTCTTT.